The next 24 T cell receptor beta chains were all read from a single sample in a study of tumor-infiltrating lymphocytes in localized non-small cell lung cancer. Clones were read by immunoSEQ multiplex PCR, and TCRdb kept only the in-frame ones, dropping some. The table shows 23,000 or so clones, with roughly two thirds occurring only once. Sequencing was carried out using lung tumor tissue. All receptors derive from a human donor with non-small cell lung cancer.

The chain joins TRBV2 to TRBJ2-5; possible D gene TRBD1, 6 bases. The germline V gene encodes CDR1 SNHLY and CDR2 FYNNEI. V shed 6 bases and J shed 5 bases, with 28 bases lying between them. This CDR3 comprises 18 residues. Here the CDR3 reads CASSATPGVGQGEETQYF. The CDR3 DNA reads as TGTGCCAGCAGCGCAACCCCAGGAGTGGGACAAGGAGAGGAGACCCAGTACTTC.

The chain uses TRBV29-1 and TRBJ2-5; D might be TRBD1 (6 bases). The J call may be faulty, since TRBJ2-7 better matches the DNA end. Germline-derived CDR1 and CDR2 are SQVTM and ANQGSEA. The CDR3 consists of 12 residues. The CDR3 loop is CSVQQGRYEQYF. The CDR3 DNA reads TGCAGCGTTCAACAGGGAAGGTACGAGCAGTACTTC.

V and J are TRBV11-2 and TRBJ1-4, with TRBD1 as a possible D gene (5 bases). Germline CDR1 reads SGHAT; CDR2 reads FQNNGV. The ends were cut back, 3 bases at V and 8 bases at J, with 10 bases in the middle. The CDR3 length is 13 residues. The CDR3 loop is CASSFSRQEKLFF. DNA of the CDR3: TGTGCCAGCAGCTTTTCTCGACAGGAAAAACTGTTTTTT.

The chain recombines TRBV13 with TRBJ1-3; TRBD1 is a possible D gene (6 bases). CDR1 PRHDT and CDR2 FYEKMQ come from the germline V gene (reference sequence). The CDR3 runs to 16 residues. V lost 2 bases to trimming and J lost 0 bases, with 11 bases between them. The CDR3 region has the DNA TGTGCCAGCAGCTTAAAAGGGGGATTCTCTGGAAACACCATATATTTT. Encoded protein: CASSLKGGFSGNTIYF.

V gene TRBV7-9 combines with J gene TRBJ2-2; D gene ambiguous. This CDR3 has 14 amino acids. V was pared by 2 bases and J by 4 bases, with 8 bases between. In germline, CDR1 is SEHNR, CDR2 FQNEAQ (reference sequence). CDR3 sequence (DNA): TGTGCCAGCAGCTTATACCTCACCACCGGGGAGCTGTTTTTT. Protein product: CASSLYLTTGELFF.

The chain is built from TRBV10-3 and TRBJ2-1, with 9 bases that match TRBD1. V shed 10 bases, J shed 4 bases, and the junction held 8 bases outside the gene matches. The CDR3 has 14 amino acids. The germline V gene encodes CDR1 ENHRY and CDR2 SYGVKD. The CDR3 spells CATHGQGSYNEQFF. In nucleotides, the CDR3 is TGTGCCACCCACGGACAGGGGTCATACAATGAGCAGTTCTTC.

The CDR3 is CASSINGGSDTEAFF. CDR3 sequence (DNA): TGTGCCAGTAGTATTAATGGTGGGTCGGACACTGAAGCTTTCTTT. The chain recombines TRBV19 with TRBJ1-1; D not resolved. V was pared by 3 bases and J by 3 bases, with 14 bases between. CDR3 length: 15 residues. Looked up from germline, CDR1 is LNHDA and CDR2 is SQIVND (reference sequence).

The chain combines TRBV15 with TRBJ2-7; tentatively, D is TRBD2 (6 bases). CDR1 is LNHNV, CDR2 YYDKDF, per germline (reference sequence). CDR3 size: 18 residues. The V and J ends lost 0 bases and 3 bases respectively, with 21 bases between them. Here the CDR3 DNA reads TGTGCCACCAGCAGAGATTATCGGGGGAAGGAGGGAAACTACGAGCAGTACTTC. Its protein product is CATSRDYRGKEGNYEQYF.

The rearrangement joins TRBV11-1 to TRBJ2-2; tentatively, D is TRBD2 (6 bases). V was clipped by 2 bases and J by 3 bases, with 7 bases between them. The CDR3 has 14 residues. The germline gives CDR1 SGHAT, CDR2 FQDESV (reference sequence). The CDR3 DNA reads TGTGCCAGCAGCTTAAGGAGGGACACCGGGGAGCTGTTTTTT. It specifies CASSLRRDTGELFF.

This clone was found once. The rearrangement links TRBV19 to TRBJ2-1; 9 nucleotides match TRBD2. The V gene's germline CDR1 is LNHDA and CDR2 SQIVND (reference sequence). Trimming took 0 bases from V and 10 from J; bases not matched to a gene: 1. There are 13 residues in the CDR3. The CDR3 protein is CASSIEREGEQFF. The CDR3 DNA is TGTGCCAGTAGTATAGAGCGGGAGGGAGAGCAGTTCTTC.

CDR3 loop: CASSPGTDNTEAFF. DNA of the CDR3: TGTGCCAGCAGCCCTGGGACAGACAACACTGAAGCTTTCTTT. The V call is TRBV9, the J call TRBJ1-1; 7 bases are shared with TRBD1. The CDR3 spans 14 residues. With V trimmed by 4 bases and J by 2 bases, 5 bases remained unmatched. CDR1 is SGDLS and CDR2 is YYNGEE in the germline V gene. The full variable domain, completed using reference TRBV9 and TRBJ1-1, is DSGVTQTPKHLITATGQRVTLRCSPRSGDLSVYWYQQSLDQGLQFLIQYYNGEERAKGNILERFSAQQFPDLHSELNLSSLELGDSALYFCASSPGTDNTEAFFGQGTRLTVV.

The genes are TRBV11-2 and TRBJ1-2; D may be TRBD1 (6 bases). Deletions cut 2 bases from V and 6 bases from J, with 16 bases between. The CDR3 runs 15 residues. Germline CDR1 is SGHAT and CDR2 is FQNNGV. CDR3 in amino acids: CASSLIGPGDHGYTF. The CDR3 nucleotides read TGTGCCAGCAGCTTAATTGGACCAGGGGATCATGGCTACACCTTC.

The chain combines TRBV11-1 with TRBJ2-3, with D uncertain. Germline CDR1 reads SGHAT; CDR2 reads FQDESV (reference sequence). The CDR3 runs to 16 residues. V was pared by 2 bases and J by 0 bases, with 12 bases between. In DNA form, the CDR3 reads TGTGCCAGCAGCTTACCGCCAGGACCTAGCACAGATACGCAGTATTTT. Its protein product is CASSLPPGPSTDTQYF.

The chain is built from TRBV6-1 and TRBJ2-1; 9 bases fit TRBD1. The junction had 5 bases not matched to a gene; V was cut back by 6 bases and J by 2 bases. Germline CDR1 is MNHNS and CDR2 is SASEGT. The length of the CDR3 is 15 residues. The CDR3, as DNA: TGTGCCAGCAGGCCCGGGGACAGGGCCTACAATGAGCAGTTCTTC. Its translation: CASRPGDRAYNEQFF.

The chain couples TRBV5-1 to TRBJ2-5; weak D call: TRBD2 (6 bases). The CDR3 consists of 15 residues. The V end was cut by 3 bases, the J end by 1 base, with 13 bases between. The germline V gene encodes CDR1 SGHRS and CDR2 YFSETQ. CDR3 in DNA: TGCGCCAGCAGCTCCTTCTTAGCGGCCCAAGAGACCCAGTACTTC. Translating gives CASSSFLAAQETQYF.

The chain is built from TRBV11-3 and TRBJ2-1; D call uncertain. V was trimmed by 3 bases and J by 3 bases, leaving 3 bases between them. CDR3 length: 12 residues. CDR1 and CDR2 from the germline V gene are SGHNT and YENEEA. In DNA form, the CDR3 reads TGTGCCAGCAGCTTGCGCTACAATGAGCAGTTCTTC. Protein: CASSLRYNEQFF.

This clone came up a few times. The rearrangement joins TRBV10-2 to TRBJ1-3; 9 bases map to TRBD1. The trim removed 0 bases at V and 4 bases at J, leaving 4 bases unmatched. Germline V CDR1 and CDR2: WSHSY, SAAADI. This CDR3 contains 16 residues. The CDR3 here is CASSESLTGGGNTIYF. CDR3 in DNA: TGCGCCAGCAGTGAGTCCCTTACAGGGGGCGGAAACACCATATATTTT.

This clone has more than one count but fewer than ten. V is TRBV7-9 and J is TRBJ2-5; 12 bases map to TRBD2. This CDR3 spans 15 amino acids. The junction had 6 bases not matched to a gene; V was cut back by 5 bases and J by 5 bases. CDR1 is SEHNR, CDR2 FQNEAQ, per germline (reference sequence). The CDR3 DNA is TGTGCCAGCAGCCCGACTAGCGGGAGTGTGGAGACCCAGTACTTC. It yields the protein CASSPTSGSVETQYF.

This clone was recorded a few times. The chain is built from TRBV2 and TRBJ1-2; D remains ambiguous. CDR1 and CDR2 (germline): SNHLY, FYNNEI. V was cut by 2 bases and J by 2 bases, with 12 bases left in between. The CDR3 is 15 amino acids. The CDR3 sequence is CASSEYEGTNYGYTF. The CDR3 bases are TGTGCCAGCAGTGAATATGAGGGTACGAACTATGGCTACACCTTC.

The chain links TRBV18 to TRBJ2-2; 10 bases line up with TRBD1. After removal of 6 bases from V and 5 bases from J, the junction contained 6 bases not matched to a gene. Germline V gene data show CDR1 as KGHSH and CDR2 as LQKENI. The CDR3 runs to 15 residues. CDR3 amino acids: CASSLGQGLTGELFF. CDR3 sequence (DNA): TGTGCCAGCTCCCTGGGACAGGGGCTGACCGGGGAGCTGTTTTTT.

The V call is TRBV5-6, the J call TRBJ1-1, with a tentative D call TRBD1 (6 bases). Germline values: CDR1 SGHDT, CDR2 YYEEEE. The CDR3 covers 14 residues. Trimming removed 2 bases at V and 6 bases at J, with 14 bases between. The CDR3 loop reads CASSFRDTDPEAFF. Written as DNA, the CDR3 is TGTGCCAGCAGCTTCCGGGACACGGACCCTGAAGCTTTCTTT.

This chain links TRBV28 with TRBJ2-3; weak D call: TRBD1 (6 bases). Germline assignment: CDR1 MDHEN and CDR2 SYDVKM. The CDR3 is 14 residues long. V was clipped by 6 bases and J by 6 bases, with 16 bases between them. The CDR3 is CASRLGGSMDTQYF. The DNA for the CDR3 is TGTGCCAGCAGACTAGGGGGATCTATGGATACGCAGTATTTT.

The gene calls are TRBV18 and TRBJ2-7; perhaps TRBD1 as D (5 bases). CDR1 is KGHSH and CDR2 is LQKENI in the germline V gene. The CDR3 contains 16 residues. V lost 6 bases and J 0 bases, leaving 18 bases between the germline ends. The DNA of the CDR3 is TGTGCCAGCTCCGACCCCGGACACCCGAGCTCCTACGAGCAGTACTTC. It is translated as CASSDPGHPSSYEQYF.

The genes are TRBV6-1 and TRBJ2-7; D is ambiguous. The germline V gene has CDR1 MNHNS and CDR2 SASEGT. V lost 6 bases, J lost 0 bases, and 12 bases lay in between. The CDR3 is made up of 14 amino acids. The CDR3 DNA reads as TGTGCCAGCAGAAACCTCCTCAGCTCCTACGAGCAGTACTTC. Translating it yields CASRNLLSSYEQYF.